The clone carrying this T cell receptor (beta chain) has a count of ten or more. TCRdb fed the 5' RACE reads into MiXCR, producing one record per CDR3 protein. The sample yields 690,000 or so distinct CDR3 sequences, 8.5% to 9% seen once. This entry comes from a study of identical twins. The CDR3 contains 17 residues. CDR1 is ENHRY and CDR2 is SYGVKD in the germline V gene. The ends lost 3 bases at V and 3 bases at J; junction bases unmatched: 11. The same data also contributed to another study, on yellow fever vaccine responses in identical twins.

The receptor comes from a woman in her late teens or twenties in good health. The chain links TRBV10-3 to TRBJ2-3, with TRBD2 identical over 8 bases. Sequencing was done on a sample of PBMCs. CDR3 sequence (DNA): TGTGCCATCAGTGAAGGAGGAGCGGGAGTTGGGACAGATACGCAGTATTTT. It codes for CAISEGGAGVGTDTQYF.